This TCR beta chain emerged from a study of T cell changes during pregnancy in multiple sclerosis. This clone was found once. TCRdb keeps only in-frame clones here, not all; method: immunoSEQ multiplex PCR. The table lists 100,000 or so clones, more than 90% of them singletons, with 0.95% to 1.5% in the top ten. This CDR3 has 12 residues. The V gene end was trimmed by 3 bases and the J gene end by 11 bases; junction bases not matched to a gene: 3. Germline CDR1 is MNHNS and CDR2 is SASEGT. This sample comprised peripheral blood, obtained in the second trimester of pregnancy. The gene calls are TRBV6-1 and TRBJ1-4; TRBD1 matches at 7 bases. This sequence was found in a female donor with multiple sclerosis, enrolled in a pregnancy study. CDR3 coding DNA: TGTGCCAGCAGTGATACAGGGGCCAAACTGTTTTTT. The encoded protein is CASSDTGAKLFF.